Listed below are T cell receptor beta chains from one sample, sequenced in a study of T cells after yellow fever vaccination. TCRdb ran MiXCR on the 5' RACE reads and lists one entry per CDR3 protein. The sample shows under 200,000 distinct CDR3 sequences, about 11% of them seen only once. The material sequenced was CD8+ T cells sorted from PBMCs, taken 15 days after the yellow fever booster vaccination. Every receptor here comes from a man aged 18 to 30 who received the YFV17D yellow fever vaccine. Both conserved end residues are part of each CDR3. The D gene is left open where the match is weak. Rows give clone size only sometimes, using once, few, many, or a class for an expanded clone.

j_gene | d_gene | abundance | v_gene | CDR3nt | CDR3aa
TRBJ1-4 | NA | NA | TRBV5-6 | TGTGCCAGCAGCCTGGGGGGCTTTGAAGAAAAACTGTTTTTT | CASSLGGFEEKLFF
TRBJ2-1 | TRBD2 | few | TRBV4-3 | TGCGCCAGCAGCCAAGATCCTAGCGGAAGCTCCTACAATGAGCAGTTCTTC | CASSQDPSGSSYNEQFF
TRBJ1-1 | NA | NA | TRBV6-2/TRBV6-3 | TGTGCCAGCAGTTACTCGATCTCGGGTGAAGCTTTCTTT | CASSYSISGEAFF
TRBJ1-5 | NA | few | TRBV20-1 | TGCAGTGCTAGAGACTATAGCAATCAGCCCCAGCATTTT | CSARDYSNQPQHF
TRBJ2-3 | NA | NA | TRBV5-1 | TGCGCCAGCAGCTTGGAAGTCTTGGGCGGTGTAGCAGATACGCAGTATTTT | CASSLEVLGGVADTQYF
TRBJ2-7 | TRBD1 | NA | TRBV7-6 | TGTGCCAGCAGCCCGACACGGGGACAGACCTACGAGCAGTACTTC | CASSPTRGQTYEQYF
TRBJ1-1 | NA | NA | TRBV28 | TGTGCCAGCTCTATCGTCTTTGTAATCAGAGAGAACACTGAAGCTTTCTTT | CASSIVFVIRENTEAFF
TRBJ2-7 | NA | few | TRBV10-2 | TGCGCCAGCACCCGGGGCAGGGGTAACGAGCAGTACTTC | CASTRGRGNEQYF
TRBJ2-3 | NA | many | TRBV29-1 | TGCAGCGTTGAAGGGCAGTTGAGGGCAGATACGCAGTATTTT | CSVEGQLRADTQYF
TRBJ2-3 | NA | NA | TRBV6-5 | TGTGCCAGCAGTTACTCCGTGAGCGGCGATACGCAGTATTTT | CASSYSVSGDTQYF
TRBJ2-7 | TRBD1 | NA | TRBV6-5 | TGTGCCAGCAGTTACTCGGAGACAGGGCTCGAGCAGTACTTC | CASSYSETGLEQYF
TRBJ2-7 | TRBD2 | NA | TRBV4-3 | TGCGCCAGCAGCCAAGGGCTAGGTCTAGCGGAAACCAAATACTTC | CASSQGLGLAETKYF
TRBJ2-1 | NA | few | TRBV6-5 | TGTGCCAGCAGTGGTCCCTCCTACAATGAGCAGTTCTTC | CASSGPSYNEQFF
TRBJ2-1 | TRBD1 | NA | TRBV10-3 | TGTGCCATCAGTGAAACCGGACAGGGTAGGGCAAATGAGCAGTTCTTC | CAISETGQGRANEQFF
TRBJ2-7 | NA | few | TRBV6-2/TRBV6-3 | TGTGCCAGCAGTCACCCGGGGGTCTACGAGCAGTACTTC | CASSHPGVYEQYF
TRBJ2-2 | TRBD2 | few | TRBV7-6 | TGTGCCAGCAGCTTAGATCTAGCGGGGGTATCCGGGGAGCTGTTTTTT | CASSLDLAGVSGELFF
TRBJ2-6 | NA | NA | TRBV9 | TGTGCCAGCAGCCTAGACGGGGCCAACGTCCTGACTTTC | CASSLDGANVLTF
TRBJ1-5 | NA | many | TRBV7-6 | TGTGCCAGTGGAATAAATCAGCCCCAGCATTTT | CASGINQPQHF
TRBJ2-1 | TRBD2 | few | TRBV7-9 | TGTGCCAGCAGCTCCACCGGGGGGGTAGCGGGTTCCTACAATGAGCAGTTCTTC | CASSSTGGVAGSYNEQFF
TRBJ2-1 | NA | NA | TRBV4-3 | TGCGCCAGCAGCCAAGATATCTGGGTGAGGCAAACCTCCTACAATGAGCAGTTCTTC | CASSQDIWVRQTSYNEQFF
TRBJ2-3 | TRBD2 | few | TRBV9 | TGTGCCAGCAGCGGGAGAGGAGCGGGGGTTACAGATACGCAGTATTTT | CASSGRGAGVTDTQYF
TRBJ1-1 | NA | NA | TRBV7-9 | TGTGCCAGCAGCTTTCCAACAGGGTCAAACACTGAAGCTTTCTTT | CASSFPTGSNTEAFF
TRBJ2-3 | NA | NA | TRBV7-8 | TGTGCCAGCAGCTCCGGGACTCCAGATACGCAGTATTTT | CASSSGTPDTQYF
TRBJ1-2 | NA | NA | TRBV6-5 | TGTGCCAGCCACCCCGGGGAGTACTCTGGCTACACCTTC | CASHPGEYSGYTF
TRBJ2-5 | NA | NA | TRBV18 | TGTGCCAGCTCACCTCGACGGAGACAAGAGACCCAGTACTTC | CASSPRRRQETQYF
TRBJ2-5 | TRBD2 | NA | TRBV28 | TGTGCCAGCAGTCTAGCGGGGGCCCAGGAGACCCAGTACTTC | CASSLAGAQETQYF